These 19 T cell receptor beta chains originate from one sample sequenced in a study of post-analysis software for immune sequencing data. Unique molecular identifiers tagged the TCR beta cDNA libraries. TCRdb ran MiXCR on the PCR reads and lists one entry per CDR3 protein. The sample consists of about 460,000 distinct CDR3 sequences, around 40% of them appearing once. For these TCRs, the target antigens are not known. Broader study findings: TRBV5-6, TRBV5-1 and TRBV20-1 belonged to a set of a handful of TRBV segments that were more frequent in patients than controls.

Sequenced: blood. The receptors shown here come from a girl aged 5-17 years with multiple sclerosis.

The J gene is TRBJ1-2, the V gene TRBV7-8; TRBD1 is a possible D gene (6 bases). CDR3 length: 14 amino acids. Trimming shortened V by 5 bases and J by 4 bases, and 14 bases separated the two germline ends. Germline V gene sequence: CDR1 SGHVS, CDR2 FQNEAQ. In DNA, the CDR3 is TGTGCCAGCAGCCCCCCCGACAGGATCTATGGCTACACCTTC. Amino acid sequence: CASSPPDRIYGYTF.

This clonotype came up many times. The V gene is TRBV4-1, the J gene TRBJ2-7, with 12 bases matching TRBD1. Germline CDR1 reads MGHRA; CDR2 reads YSYEKL. The V segment lost 4 bases and the J segment 6 bases; nucleotides outside the gene matches: 4. The CDR3 contains 14 residues. CDR3 sequence (DNA): TGCGCCAGCAGCCCCGGGACAGGGGGCTTCGAGCAGTACTTC. It codes for CASSPGTGGFEQYF.

There are a few counts of this clonotype. This chain joins TRBV20-1 and TRBJ2-3; D not certain. Trimming took off 1 base at V and 4 bases at J, with 12 bases between the two ends. Germline CDR1 and CDR2: DFQATT and SNEGSKA (reference sequence). This CDR3 is built from 14 residues. The CDR3 loop is CSARVYSSPDTQYF. The CDR3 DNA is TGCAGTGCTAGAGTTTACTCGTCCCCAGATACGCAGTATTTT.

V gene TRBV29-1 combines with J gene TRBJ1-2, with a possible D match to TRBD1 (5 bases). V was pared by 6 bases and J by 0 bases, with 14 bases between. Germline V gives CDR1 SQVTM, CDR2 ANQGSEA. CDR3 size: 14 residues. The CDR3 sequence is CSVAQDLANYGYTF. CDR3 DNA sequence: TGCAGCGTCGCACAGGATTTAGCTAACTATGGCTACACCTTC.

V and J are TRBV7-4 and TRBJ2-7; 10 nucleotides match TRBD2. CDR3 length: 15 amino acids. Germline CDR1 reads SGHVT; CDR2 reads SQSDAQ. V dropped 1 base and J dropped 5; count of bases not matched to a gene: 5. The CDR3: CASSLGSSGSDEQYF. CDR3 nucleotides: TGTGCCAGCAGCTTAGGGTCTAGCGGGAGTGACGAGCAGTACTTC.

This clonotype was seen a handful of times. J is TRBJ2-3 and V is TRBV4-3, with D possibly matching TRBD2 (5 bases). Germline V CDR1 and CDR2: LGHNA, YSLEER. The CDR3 length is 15 residues. The germline V and J ends were trimmed by 4 bases and 0 bases, with 11 bases remaining between them. The CDR3 sequence: CASSPLAHSTDTQYF. CDR3 in DNA: TGCGCCAGCAGCCCCCTAGCTCATAGCACAGATACGCAGTATTTT.

This clonotype appeared a few times. This chain joins TRBV5-6 and TRBJ2-7; the D gene is possibly TRBD2 (5 bases). CDR1 and CDR2 (germline): SGHDT, YYEEEE. Trimming removed 5 bases at V and 2 bases at J, with 17 bases between. CDR3 size: 15 residues. In DNA form, the CDR3 reads TGTGCCAGCAGGGATGGGCTGGACTCTGCCTACGAGCAGTACTTC. It is translated as CASRDGLDSAYEQYF. Variable domain in full (rest from reference TRBV5-6 and TRBJ2-7): DAGVTQSPTHLIKTRGQQVTLRCSPKSGHDTVSWYQQALGQGPQFIFQYYEEEERQRGNFPDRFSGHQFPNYSSELNVNALLLGDSALYLCASRDGLDSAYEQYFGPGTRLTVT.

The chain links TRBV5-5 to TRBJ2-7; D gene ambiguous. V was cut by 5 bases and J by 5 bases, with 11 bases left in between. The CDR3 totals 12 residues. From germline, CDR1 is SGHKS and CDR2 YYEKEE (reference sequence). In DNA form, the CDR3 reads TGTGCCAGCAGTCTGACCGTGGACGAGCAGTACTTC. This sequence encodes CASSLTVDEQYF.

Only a few counts were recorded for this clonotype. The chain combines TRBV24-1 with TRBJ2-1; 7 nucleotides match TRBD2. Trimming removed 1 base from V and 12 bases from J; junction bases left unmatched: 14. The V gene's germline CDR1 is KGHDR and CDR2 SFDVKD. This CDR3 is 16 amino acids long. In DNA form, the CDR3 reads TGTGCCACCAGTGATTTCCCGATCACAAGAGGCGGGGGGCAGTTCTTC. Its translation: CATSDFPITRGGGQFF.

The V call is TRBV29-1, the J call TRBJ2-5; no reliable D call. CDR3 length: 14 residues. Deletions cut 3 bases from V and 4 bases from J, with 15 bases between. Germline CDR1 SQVTM, CDR2 ANQGSEA. The CDR3 bases are TGCAGCGTTGACGGGTGGGTCCGACGAGAGACCCAGTACTTC. It specifies CSVDGWVRRETQYF.

V and J are TRBV29-1 and TRBJ1-2; 7 bases line up with TRBD1. Germline CDR1 SQVTM, CDR2 ANQGSEA. The CDR3 covers 14 residues. V gave up 5 bases and J gave up 3 bases; unmatched junction bases: 9. CDR3 residues: CSVNQGTEDYGYTF. The CDR3 DNA reads TGCAGCGTTAACCAAGGGACAGAAGACTATGGCTACACCTTC.

The chain uses TRBV5-1 and TRBJ2-1; D perhaps matches TRBD1 (6 bases). Trimming removed 7 bases from V and 2 bases from J, with 10 bases in between. Per germline, CDR1 SGHRS and CDR2 YFSETQ. This CDR3 spans 13 amino acids. CDR3: CASGTQAYNEQFF. In DNA, the CDR3 is TGCGCCAGCGGGACACAAGCCTACAATGAGCAGTTCTTC.

V usage is TRBV20-1 and J usage is TRBJ2-7; the D gene is possibly TRBD1 (5 bases). V was pared by 5 bases and J by 3 bases, with 8 bases between. Germline lookup yields CDR1 DFQATT and CDR2 SNEGSKA (reference sequence). The CDR3 runs to 11 residues. The CDR3 bases are TGCAGTGCTGTAGACAGCTACGAGCAGTACTTC. It encodes CSAVDSYEQYF.

This chain joins TRBV5-1 and TRBJ1-2; TRBD1 is a possible D gene (5 bases). Trimming took off 3 bases at V and 7 bases at J, with 16 bases between the two ends. CDR3 length: 14 amino acids. Germline-derived CDR1 and CDR2 are SGHRS and YFSETQ. The CDR3 coding sequence is TGCGCCAGCAGCTCGAACGGACGGGACTCTGGCTACACCTTC. Translated: CASSSNGRDSGYTF.

V is TRBV29-1 and J is TRBJ2-1; D is unclear. The V end lost 3 bases, the J end lost 6 bases, and 12 bases lay between the germline ends. The CDR3 runs to 13 residues. Per the germline V gene, CDR1 is SQVTM and CDR2 is ANQGSEA. In DNA form, the CDR3 reads TGCAGCGTTGAGCTGCCAGATTTCAATGAGCAGTTCTTC. It encodes CSVELPDFNEQFF.

V usage is TRBV24-1 and J usage is TRBJ2-7, with D possibly being TRBD1 (5 bases). V gave up 3 bases and J gave up 3 bases, with 8 bases separating them. Germline CDR1 is KGHDR and CDR2 is SFDVKD. The CDR3 consists of 13 residues. In DNA form, the CDR3 reads TGTGCCACCAGTGATCATGACAGCTACGAGCAGTACTTC. It encodes CATSDHDSYEQYF.

The rearrangement joins TRBV3-1 to TRBJ1-5; D gene unclear. The CDR3 spans 18 residues. With 0 bases removed from V and 7 bases from J, the gap between germline ends came to 22 bases. Germline loops: CDR1 LGHDT, CDR2 YNNKEL (reference sequence). For the CDR3, the DNA is TGTGCCAGCAGCCAAGATCGTTCCCAGGCCCGACGGTCGCAGCCCCAGCATTTT. It specifies CASSQDRSQARRSQPQHF.

The rearrangement uses TRBV12-3 or TRBV12-4 and TRBJ2-3; 8 bases are a match to TRBD2. V was clipped by 2 bases and J by 1 base; unmatched bases: 5. This CDR3 comprises 16 residues. The CDR3 sequence: CASSLRAGGGTDTQYF. The CDR3 DNA follows: TGTGCCAGCAGTTTAAGGGCGGGAGGAGGCACAGATACGCAGTATTTT.

This chain links TRBV19 with TRBJ2-7; 7 positions match TRBD1. With 3 bases clipped from V and 5 bases from J, the junction kept 4 bases outside the gene matches. Germline CDR1 reads LNHDA; CDR2 reads SQIVND (reference sequence). This CDR3 has 13 amino acids. The CDR3 is CASSMTGNNEQYF. DNA of the CDR3: TGTGCCAGTAGTATGACAGGGAATAACGAGCAGTACTTC.